This T cell receptor beta chain was identified during a study of early T cells in non-severe SARS-CoV-2 infection. Study at large: Whole-blood bulk RNA, unsorted, was sequenced, and chains were unpaired. Findings and caveats of the study: In VDJdb matching, anti-spike CD8 responses were favored while private and CD4 specificities went missing.

Trimming took 4 bases from V and 0 from J; bases not matched to a gene: 10. CDR1 and CDR2 (germline): DFQATT, SNEGSKA (reference sequence). This CDR3 is 16 amino acids long. This clonotype was seen repeatedly, ten times or more. Its matching antigen is unknown. Individual cDNA molecules received unique molecular identifiers during library preparation. Via MiXCR, TCRdb re-called the 5' RACE reads, giving one row per CDR3 protein. The sample holds some 77,000 distinct CDR3 sequences, 5% seen once. The sequencing used whole blood, collected at baseline. The TCR was taken from an adult who was a healthcare worker with PCR-confirmed SARS-CoV-2 infection or an uninfected control (not recorded which). The chain combines TRBV20-1 with TRBJ2-3, with 7 bases that match TRBD2. CDR3 in amino acids: CSAISRAGASTDTQYF. The CDR3, as DNA: TGCAGTGCTATTTCCCGTGCGGGAGCTAGCACAGATACGCAGTATTTT.